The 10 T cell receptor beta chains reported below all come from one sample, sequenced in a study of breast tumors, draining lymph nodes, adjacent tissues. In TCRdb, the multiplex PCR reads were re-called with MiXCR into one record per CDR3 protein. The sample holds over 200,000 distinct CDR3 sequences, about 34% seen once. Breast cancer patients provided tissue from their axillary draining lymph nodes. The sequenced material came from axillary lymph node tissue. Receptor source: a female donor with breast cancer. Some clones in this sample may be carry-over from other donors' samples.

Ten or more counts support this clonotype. This chain's CDR3 is CASSLTDEQYF. CDR3 sequence (DNA): TGTGCCAGCTCTCTCACAGATGAGCAGTACTTC. This rearrangement joins TRBV7-9 to TRBJ2-3, with D uncertain. The last part of the DNA fits TRBJ2-7 better; the J call may be wrong. Per germline, CDR1 SEHNR and CDR2 FQNEAQ (reference sequence). The CDR3 has 11 residues.

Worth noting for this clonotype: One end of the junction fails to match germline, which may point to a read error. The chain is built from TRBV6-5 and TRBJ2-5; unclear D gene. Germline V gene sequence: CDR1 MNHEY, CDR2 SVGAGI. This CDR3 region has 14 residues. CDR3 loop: CASSHSVSQETQYF. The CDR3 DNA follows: TGTGCCAGCAGTCACTCGGTCAGCCAAGAGACCCAGTACTTC.

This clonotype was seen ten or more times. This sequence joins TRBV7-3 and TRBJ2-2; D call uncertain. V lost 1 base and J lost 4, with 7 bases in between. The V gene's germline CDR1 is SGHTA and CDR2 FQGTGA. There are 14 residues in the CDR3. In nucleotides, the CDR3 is TGTGCCAGCAGCTTAAAACAGTCCACCGGGGAGCTGTTTTTT. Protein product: CASSLKQSTGELFF.

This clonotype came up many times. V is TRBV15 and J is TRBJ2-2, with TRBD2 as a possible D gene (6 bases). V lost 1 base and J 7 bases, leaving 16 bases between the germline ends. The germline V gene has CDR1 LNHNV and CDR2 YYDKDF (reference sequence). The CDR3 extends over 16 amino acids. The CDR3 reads CATSRVRLVSGGELFF. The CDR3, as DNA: TGTGCCACCAGCAGAGTAAGACTAGTCTCTGGCGGGGAGCTGTTTTTT.

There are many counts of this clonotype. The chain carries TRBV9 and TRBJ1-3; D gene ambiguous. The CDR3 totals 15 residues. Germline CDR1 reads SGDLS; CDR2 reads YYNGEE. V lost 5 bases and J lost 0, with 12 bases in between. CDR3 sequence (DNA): TGTGCCAGCAGGTGGTGGGCCTACTCTGGAAACACCATATATTTT. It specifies CASRWWAYSGNTIYF.

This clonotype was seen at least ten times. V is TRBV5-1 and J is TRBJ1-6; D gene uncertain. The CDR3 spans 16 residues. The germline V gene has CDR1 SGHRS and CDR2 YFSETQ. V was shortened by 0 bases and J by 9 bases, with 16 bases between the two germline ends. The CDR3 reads CASSLDLGIEGSPLHF. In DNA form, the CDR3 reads TGCGCCAGCAGCTTGGATCTGGGGATTGAGGGTTCACCCCTCCACTTT.

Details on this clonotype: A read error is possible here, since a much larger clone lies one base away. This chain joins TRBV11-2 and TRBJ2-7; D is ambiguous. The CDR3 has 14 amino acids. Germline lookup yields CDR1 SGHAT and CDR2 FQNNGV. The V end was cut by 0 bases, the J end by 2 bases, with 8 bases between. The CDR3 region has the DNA TGTGCCAGCAGCTTAGATCCAAGCACCTACGAGCAGTACTTC. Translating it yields CASSLDPSTYEQYF.

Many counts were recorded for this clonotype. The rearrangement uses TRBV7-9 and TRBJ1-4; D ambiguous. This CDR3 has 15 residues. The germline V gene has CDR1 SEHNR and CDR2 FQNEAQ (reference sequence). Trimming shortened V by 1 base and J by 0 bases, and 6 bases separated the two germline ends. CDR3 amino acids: CASSLDATTNEKLFF. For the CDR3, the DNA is TGTGCCAGCAGCTTAGATGCCACAACTAATGAAAAACTGTTTTTT.

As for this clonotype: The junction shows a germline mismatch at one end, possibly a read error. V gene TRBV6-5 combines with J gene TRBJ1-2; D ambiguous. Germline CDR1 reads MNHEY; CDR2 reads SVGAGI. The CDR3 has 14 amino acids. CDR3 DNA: TGTGCCAGCAGTCACTCGCGGGCGGTACCATCAGAGACCTTC. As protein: CASSHSRAVPSETF.

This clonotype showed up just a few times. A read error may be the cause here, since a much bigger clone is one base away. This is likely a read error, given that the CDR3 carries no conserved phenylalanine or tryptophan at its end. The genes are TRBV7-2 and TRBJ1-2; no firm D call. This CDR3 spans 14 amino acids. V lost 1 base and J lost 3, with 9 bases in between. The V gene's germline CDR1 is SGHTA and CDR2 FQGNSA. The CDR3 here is CASSLDWLDYGYTL. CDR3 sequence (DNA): TGTGCCAGCAGCTTAGATTGGCTCGACTATGGCTACACCCTC.